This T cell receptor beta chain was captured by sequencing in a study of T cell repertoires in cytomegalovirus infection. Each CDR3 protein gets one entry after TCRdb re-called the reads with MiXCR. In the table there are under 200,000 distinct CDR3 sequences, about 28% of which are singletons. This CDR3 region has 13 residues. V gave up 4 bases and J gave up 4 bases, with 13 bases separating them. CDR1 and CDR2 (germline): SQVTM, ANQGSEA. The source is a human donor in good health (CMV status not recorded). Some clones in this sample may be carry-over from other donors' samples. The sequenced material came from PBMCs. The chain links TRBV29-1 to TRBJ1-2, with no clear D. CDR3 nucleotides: TGCAGCGTTGCGGGTCAGCGAGTCTATGGCTACACCTTC. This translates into CSVAGQRVYGYTF.